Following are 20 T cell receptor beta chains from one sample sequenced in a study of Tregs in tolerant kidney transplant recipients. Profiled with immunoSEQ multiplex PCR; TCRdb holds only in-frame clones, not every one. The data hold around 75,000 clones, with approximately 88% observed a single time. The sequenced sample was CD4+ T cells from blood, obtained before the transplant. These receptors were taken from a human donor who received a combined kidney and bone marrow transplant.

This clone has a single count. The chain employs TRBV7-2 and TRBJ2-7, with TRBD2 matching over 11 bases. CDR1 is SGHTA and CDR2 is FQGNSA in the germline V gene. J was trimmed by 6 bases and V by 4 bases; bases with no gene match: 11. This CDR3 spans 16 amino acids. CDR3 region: CASSSGTSGGGLEQYF. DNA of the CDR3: TGTGCCAGCAGCTCAGGGACTAGCGGAGGCGGTCTCGAGCAGTACTTC.

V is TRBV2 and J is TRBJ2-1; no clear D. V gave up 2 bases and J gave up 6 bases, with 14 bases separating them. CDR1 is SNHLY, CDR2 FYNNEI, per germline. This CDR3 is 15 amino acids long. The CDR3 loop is CASSESRLPGNEQFF. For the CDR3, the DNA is TGTGCCAGCAGTGAATCGCGTCTCCCGGGCAATGAGCAGTTCTTC.

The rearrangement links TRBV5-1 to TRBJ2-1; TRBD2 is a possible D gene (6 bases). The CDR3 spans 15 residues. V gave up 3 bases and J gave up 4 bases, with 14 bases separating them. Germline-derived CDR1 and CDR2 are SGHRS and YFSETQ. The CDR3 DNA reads TGCGCCAGCAGCTCGGGAGAGTCGGGGTACAATGAGCAGTTCTTC. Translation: CASSSGESGYNEQFF.

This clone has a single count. CDR3 residues: CASSTQYNTGELFF. The CDR3 DNA is TGTGCCAGCAGTACCCAGTATAACACCGGGGAGCTGTTTTTT. This rearrangement joins TRBV28 to TRBJ2-2, with D uncertain. CDR1 is MDHEN, CDR2 SYDVKM, per germline. The CDR3 contains 14 residues. V lost 5 bases, J lost 2 bases, and 9 bases lay in between.

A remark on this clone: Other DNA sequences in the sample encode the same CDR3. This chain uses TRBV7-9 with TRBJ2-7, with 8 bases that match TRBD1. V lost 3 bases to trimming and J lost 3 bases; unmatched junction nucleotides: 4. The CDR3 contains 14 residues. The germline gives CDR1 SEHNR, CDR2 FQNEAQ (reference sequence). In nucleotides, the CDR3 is TGTGCCAGCAGCTTGGGGACAGGATTCTACGAGCAGTACTTC. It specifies CASSLGTGFYEQYF.

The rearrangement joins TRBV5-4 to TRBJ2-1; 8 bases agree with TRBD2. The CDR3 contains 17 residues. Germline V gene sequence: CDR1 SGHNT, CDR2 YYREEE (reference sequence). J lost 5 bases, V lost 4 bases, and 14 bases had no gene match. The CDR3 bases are TGTGCCAGCAGCCCCTCGATGAGTAGCGGGGAAAACAATGAGCAGTTCTTC. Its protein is CASSPSMSSGENNEQFF. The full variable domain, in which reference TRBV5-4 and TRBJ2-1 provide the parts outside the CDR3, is ETGVTQSPTHLIKTRGQQVTLRCSSQSGHNTVSWYQQALGQGPQFIFQYYREEENGRGNFPPRFSGLQFPNYSSELNVNALELDDSALYLCASSPSMSSGENNEQFFGPGTRLTVL.

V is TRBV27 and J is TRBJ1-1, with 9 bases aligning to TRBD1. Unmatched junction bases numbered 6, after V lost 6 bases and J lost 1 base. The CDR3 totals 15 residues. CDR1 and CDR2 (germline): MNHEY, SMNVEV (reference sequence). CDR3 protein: CASRTGTGRNTEAFF. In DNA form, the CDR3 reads TGTGCCAGCAGGACCGGGACAGGGAGGAACACTGAAGCTTTCTTT.

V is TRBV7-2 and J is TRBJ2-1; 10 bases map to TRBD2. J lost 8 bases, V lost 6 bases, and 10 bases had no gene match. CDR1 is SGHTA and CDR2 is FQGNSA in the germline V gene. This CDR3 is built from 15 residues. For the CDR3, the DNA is TGTGCCAGCAGTCTGACTAGCGGGCCTTGGGATGAGCAGTTCTTC. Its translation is CASSLTSGPWDEQFF. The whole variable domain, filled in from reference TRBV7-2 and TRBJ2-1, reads GAGVSQSPSNKVTEKGKDVELRCDPISGHTALYWYRQSLGQGLEFLIYFQGNSAPDKSGLPSDRFSAERTGGSVSTLTIQRTQQEDSAVYLCASSLTSGPWDEQFFGPGTRLTVL.

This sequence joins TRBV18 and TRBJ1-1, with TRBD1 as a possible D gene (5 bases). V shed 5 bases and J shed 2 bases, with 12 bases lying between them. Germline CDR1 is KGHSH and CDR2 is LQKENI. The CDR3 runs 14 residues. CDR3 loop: CASSKTTGNTEAFF. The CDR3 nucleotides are TGTGCCAGCTCAAAGACCACAGGAAACACTGAAGCTTTCTTT.

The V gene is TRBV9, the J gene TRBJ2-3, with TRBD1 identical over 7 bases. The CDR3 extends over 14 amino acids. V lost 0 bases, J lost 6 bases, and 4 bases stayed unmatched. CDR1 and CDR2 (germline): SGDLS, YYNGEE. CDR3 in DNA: TGTGCCAGCAGCGTAGGACAGGGCTTGGATACGCAGTATTTT. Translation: CASSVGQGLDTQYF.

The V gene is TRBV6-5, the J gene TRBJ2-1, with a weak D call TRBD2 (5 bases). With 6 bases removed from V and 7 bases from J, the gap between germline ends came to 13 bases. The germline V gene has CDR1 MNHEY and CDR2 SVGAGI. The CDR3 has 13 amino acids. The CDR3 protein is CASRTPSGNEQFF. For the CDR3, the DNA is TGTGCCAGCAGGACCCCGAGCGGTAATGAGCAGTTCTTC.

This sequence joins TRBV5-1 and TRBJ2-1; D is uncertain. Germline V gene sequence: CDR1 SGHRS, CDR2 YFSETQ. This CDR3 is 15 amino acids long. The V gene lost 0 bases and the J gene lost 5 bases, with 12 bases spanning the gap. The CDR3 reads CASSLVSRGDNEQFF. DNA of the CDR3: TGCGCCAGCAGCTTGGTTTCTAGAGGTGACAATGAGCAGTTCTTC.

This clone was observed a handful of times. This chain's CDR3 is CASSLGTGWNTIYF. In nucleotides, the CDR3 is TGCGCCAGCAGCCTCGGGACAGGGTGGAACACCATATATTTT. This sequence joins TRBV5-1 and TRBJ1-3; 9 nucleotides line up with TRBD1. CDR3 length: 14 residues. Per the germline V gene, CDR1 is SGHRS and CDR2 is YFSETQ. V gave up 4 bases and J gave up 7 bases; unmatched junction bases: 6.

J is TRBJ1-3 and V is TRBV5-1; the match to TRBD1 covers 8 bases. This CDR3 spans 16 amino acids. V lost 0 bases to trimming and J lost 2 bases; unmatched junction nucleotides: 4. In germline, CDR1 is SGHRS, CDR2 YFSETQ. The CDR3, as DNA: TGCGCCAGCAGCTTGGACAGGGGGACCCCTGGAAACACCATATATTTT. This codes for CASSLDRGTPGNTIYF.

This CDR3 reads CASSVQASYNEQFF. In DNA, the CDR3 is TGTGCCAGCAGTGTTCAGGCATCCTACAATGAGCAGTTCTTC. The chain is built from TRBV2 and TRBJ2-1; D ambiguous. The CDR3 covers 14 residues. V dropped 4 bases and J dropped 1 base, with 8 bases sitting between them. Germline V gene data show CDR1 as SNHLY and CDR2 as FYNNEI.

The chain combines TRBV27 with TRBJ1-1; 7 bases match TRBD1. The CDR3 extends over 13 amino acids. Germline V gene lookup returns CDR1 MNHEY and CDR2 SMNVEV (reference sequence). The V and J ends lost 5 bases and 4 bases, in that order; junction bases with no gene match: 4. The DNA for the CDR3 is TGTGCCAGCAGTCGAGACAGGGCCACTGAAGCTTTCTTT. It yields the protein CASSRDRATEAFF.

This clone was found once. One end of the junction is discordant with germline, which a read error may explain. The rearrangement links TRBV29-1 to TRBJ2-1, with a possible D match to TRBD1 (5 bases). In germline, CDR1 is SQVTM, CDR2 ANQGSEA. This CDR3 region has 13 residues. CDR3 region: CSVGRTLYNGQFF. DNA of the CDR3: TGCAGCGTTGGTCGGACACTCTACAATGGGCAGTTCTTC.

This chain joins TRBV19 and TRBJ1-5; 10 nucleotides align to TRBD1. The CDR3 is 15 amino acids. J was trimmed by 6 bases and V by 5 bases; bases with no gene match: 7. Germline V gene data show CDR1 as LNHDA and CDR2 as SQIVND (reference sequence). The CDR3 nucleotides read TGTGCCAGTAGTCAGACAGGGGGCATGGGTCAGCCCCAGCATTTT. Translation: CASSQTGGMGQPQHF.

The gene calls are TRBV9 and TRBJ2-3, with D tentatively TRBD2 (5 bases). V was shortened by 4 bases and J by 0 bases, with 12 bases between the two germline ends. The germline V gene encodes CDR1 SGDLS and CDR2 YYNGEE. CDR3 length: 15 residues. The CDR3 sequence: CASSSTTRSTDTQYF. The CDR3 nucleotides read TGTGCCAGCAGCTCGACTACTAGGAGCACAGATACGCAGTATTTT. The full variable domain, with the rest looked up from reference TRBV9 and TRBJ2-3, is DSGVTQTPKHLITATGQRVTLRCSPRSGDLSVYWYQQSLDQGLQFLIQYYNGEERAKGNILERFSAQQFPDLHSELNLSSLELGDSALYFCASSSTTRSTDTQYFGPGTRLTVL.

Here the CDR3 DNA reads TGCGCCAGCGGCTACCCAGGGGATACGCAGTATTTT. This sequence encodes CASGYPGDTQYF. The chain recombines TRBV10-2 with TRBJ2-3; D possibly corresponds to TRBD1 (5 bases). Trimming left V 8 bases short and J 6 bases short, with 12 bases between. Germline V lookup: CDR1 WSHSY, CDR2 SAAADI. The CDR3 contains 12 residues.